This T cell receptor (beta chain) was sequenced for a study of cytomegalovirus exposure and HLA in healthy donors. Germline CDR1 is ENHRY and CDR2 is SYGVKD. CDR3 length equals 13 residues. With V trimmed by 10 bases and J by 3 bases, 7 bases remained unmatched. This clone was seen more than once but under ten times. The antigen is undetermined. PCR primers comprised 60 Vbeta and 13 Jbeta primers. This table comes from immunoSEQ multiplex PCR, and its TCRdb copy is limited to in-frame clones, with some not included. The table has about 120,000 clones, under 12% seen once. Study-level findings and limits: There were under 200 TCR beta chains listed as cytomegalovirus-associated. Most observed TCR sequences were rare, whereas some public TCRs were detected in many donors. The classifier was said to identify cytomegalovirus status with high specificity and sensitivity.

This chain uses TRBV10-3 with TRBJ2-7; 9 bases map to TRBD2. This clonotype originated in a woman aged 18-29 years in good health and CMV-seropositive. Sequencing was done on a sample of PBMCs. The CDR3 DNA is TGTGCCACCAAGCGGGAGGCTTACTACGAGCAGTACTTC. This gives the protein CATKREAYYEQYF.